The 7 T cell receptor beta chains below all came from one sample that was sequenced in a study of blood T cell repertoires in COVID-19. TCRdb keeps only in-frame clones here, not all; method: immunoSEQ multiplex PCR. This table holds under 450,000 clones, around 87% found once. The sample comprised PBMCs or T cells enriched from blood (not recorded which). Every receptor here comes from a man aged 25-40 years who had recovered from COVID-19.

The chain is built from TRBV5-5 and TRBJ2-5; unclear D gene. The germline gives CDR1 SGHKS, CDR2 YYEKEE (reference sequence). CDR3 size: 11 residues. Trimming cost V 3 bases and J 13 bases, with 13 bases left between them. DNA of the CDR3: TGTGCCAGCAGCTCGACAAAGATTAGGTACTTC. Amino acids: CASSSTKIRYF.

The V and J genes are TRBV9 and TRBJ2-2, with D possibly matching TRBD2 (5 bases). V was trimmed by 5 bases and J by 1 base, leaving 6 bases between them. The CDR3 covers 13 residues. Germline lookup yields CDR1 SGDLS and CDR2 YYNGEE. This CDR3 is CASRLENTGELFF. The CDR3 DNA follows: TGTGCCAGCAGACTAGAGAACACCGGGGAGCTGTTTTTT. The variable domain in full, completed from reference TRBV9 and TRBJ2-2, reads DSGVTQTPKHLITATGQRVTLRCSPRSGDLSVYWYQQSLDQGLQFLIQYYNGEERAKGNILERFSAQQFPDLHSELNLSSLELGDSALYFCASRLENTGELFFGEGSRLTVL.

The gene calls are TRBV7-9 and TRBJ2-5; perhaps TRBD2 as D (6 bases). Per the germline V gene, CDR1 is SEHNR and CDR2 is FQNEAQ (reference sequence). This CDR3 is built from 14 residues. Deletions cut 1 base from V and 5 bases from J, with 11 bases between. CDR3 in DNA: TGTGCCAGCAGCTTAGACACTAGCACGGAGACCCAGTACTTC. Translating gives CASSLDTSTETQYF.

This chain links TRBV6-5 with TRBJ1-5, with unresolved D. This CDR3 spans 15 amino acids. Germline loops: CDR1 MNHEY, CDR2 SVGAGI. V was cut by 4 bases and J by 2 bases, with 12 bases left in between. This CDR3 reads CASSSVENGNQPQHF. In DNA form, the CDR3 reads TGTGCCAGCAGTTCCGTGGAGAATGGCAATCAGCCCCAGCATTTT.

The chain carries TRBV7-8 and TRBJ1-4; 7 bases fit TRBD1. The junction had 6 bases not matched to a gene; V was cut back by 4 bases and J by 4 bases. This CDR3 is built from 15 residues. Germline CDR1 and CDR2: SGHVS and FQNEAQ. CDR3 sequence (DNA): TGTGCCAGCAGCTCCGGACAGGCCCTTAATGAAAAACTGTTTTTT. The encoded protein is CASSSGQALNEKLFF.

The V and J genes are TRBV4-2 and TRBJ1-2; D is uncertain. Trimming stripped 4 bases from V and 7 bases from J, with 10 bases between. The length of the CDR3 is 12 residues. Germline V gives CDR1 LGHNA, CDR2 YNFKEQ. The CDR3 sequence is CASSPPGGGYTF. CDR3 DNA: TGTGCCAGCAGCCCCCCAGGAGGTGGCTACACCTTC.

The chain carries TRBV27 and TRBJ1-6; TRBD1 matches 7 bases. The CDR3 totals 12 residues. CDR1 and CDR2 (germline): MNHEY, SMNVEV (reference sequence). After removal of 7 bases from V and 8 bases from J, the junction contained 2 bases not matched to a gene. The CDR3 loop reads CASTDRDSPLHF. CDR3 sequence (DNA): TGTGCCAGCACAGACAGGGATTCACCCCTCCACTTT.